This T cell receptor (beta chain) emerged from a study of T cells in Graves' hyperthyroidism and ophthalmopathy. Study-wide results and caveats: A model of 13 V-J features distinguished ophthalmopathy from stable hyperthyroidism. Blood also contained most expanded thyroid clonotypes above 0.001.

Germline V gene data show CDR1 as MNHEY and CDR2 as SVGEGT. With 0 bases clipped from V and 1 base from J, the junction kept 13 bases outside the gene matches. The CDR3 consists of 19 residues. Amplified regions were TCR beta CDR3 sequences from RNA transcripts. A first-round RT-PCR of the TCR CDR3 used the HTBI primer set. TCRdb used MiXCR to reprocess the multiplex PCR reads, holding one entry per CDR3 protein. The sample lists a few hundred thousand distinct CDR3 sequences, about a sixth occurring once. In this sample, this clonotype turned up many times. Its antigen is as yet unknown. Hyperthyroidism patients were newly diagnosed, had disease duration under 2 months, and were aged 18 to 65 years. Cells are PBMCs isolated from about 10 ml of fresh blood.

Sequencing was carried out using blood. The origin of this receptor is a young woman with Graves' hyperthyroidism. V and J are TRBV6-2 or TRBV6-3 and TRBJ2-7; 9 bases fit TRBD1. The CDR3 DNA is TGTGCCAGCAGTTACTCTGTGGACAGGGGAAAAGTTTTTTCCTACGAGCAGTACTTC. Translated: CASSYSVDRGKVFSYEQYF.